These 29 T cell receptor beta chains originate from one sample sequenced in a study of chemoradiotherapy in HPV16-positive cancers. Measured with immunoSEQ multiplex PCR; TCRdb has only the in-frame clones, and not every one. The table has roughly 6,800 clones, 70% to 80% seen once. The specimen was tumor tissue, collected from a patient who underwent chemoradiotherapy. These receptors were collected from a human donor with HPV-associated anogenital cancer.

Here the CDR3 reads CASSPPRPNEKLFF. CDR3 in DNA: TGTGCCAGCTCACCACCGAGGCCCAATGAAAAACTGTTTTTT. This chain connects TRBV18 to TRBJ1-4; D remains unclear. This CDR3 contains 14 residues. Trimming removed 0 bases from V and 5 bases from J, with 7 bases in between. Germline CDR1 KGHSH, CDR2 LQKENI.

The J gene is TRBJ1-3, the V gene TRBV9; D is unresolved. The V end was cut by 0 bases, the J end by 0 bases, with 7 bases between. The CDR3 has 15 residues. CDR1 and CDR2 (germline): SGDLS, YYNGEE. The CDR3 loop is CASSVAPRSGNTIYF. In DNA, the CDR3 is TGTGCCAGCAGCGTAGCTCCCCGCTCTGGAAACACCATATATTTT.

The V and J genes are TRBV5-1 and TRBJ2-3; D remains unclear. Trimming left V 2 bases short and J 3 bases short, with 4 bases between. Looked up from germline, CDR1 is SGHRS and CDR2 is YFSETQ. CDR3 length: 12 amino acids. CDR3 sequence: CASSLDTDTQYF. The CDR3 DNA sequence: TGCGCCAGCAGCTTAGATACAGATACGCAGTATTTT.

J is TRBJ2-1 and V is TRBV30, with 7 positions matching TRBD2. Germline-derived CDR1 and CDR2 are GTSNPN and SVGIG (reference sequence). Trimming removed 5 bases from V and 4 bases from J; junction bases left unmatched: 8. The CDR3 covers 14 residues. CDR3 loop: CAWGLAEKYNEQFF. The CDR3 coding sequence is TGTGCCTGGGGCCTAGCGGAGAAGTACAATGAGCAGTTCTTC.

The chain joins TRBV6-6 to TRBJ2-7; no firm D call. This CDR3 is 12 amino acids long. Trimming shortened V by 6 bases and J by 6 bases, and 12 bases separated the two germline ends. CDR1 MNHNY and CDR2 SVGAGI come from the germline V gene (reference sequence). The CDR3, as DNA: TGTGCCAGCAGCCCCTCGATGGGCGAGCAGTACTTC. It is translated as CASSPSMGEQYF.

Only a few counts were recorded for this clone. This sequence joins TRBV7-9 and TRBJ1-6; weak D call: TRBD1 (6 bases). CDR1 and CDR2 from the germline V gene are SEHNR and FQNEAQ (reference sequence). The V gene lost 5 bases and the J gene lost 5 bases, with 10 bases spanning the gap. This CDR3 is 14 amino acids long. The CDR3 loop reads CASSERGDNSPLHF. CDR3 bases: TGTGCCAGCAGCGAGAGGGGGGATAATTCACCCCTCCACTTT.

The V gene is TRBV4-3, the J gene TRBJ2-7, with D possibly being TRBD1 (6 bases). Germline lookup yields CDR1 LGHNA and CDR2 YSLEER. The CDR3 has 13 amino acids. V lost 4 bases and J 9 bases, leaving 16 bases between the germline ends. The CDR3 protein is CASSLQTGSGQYF. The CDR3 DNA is TGCGCCAGCAGCCTACAAACAGGGTCGGGGCAGTACTTC.

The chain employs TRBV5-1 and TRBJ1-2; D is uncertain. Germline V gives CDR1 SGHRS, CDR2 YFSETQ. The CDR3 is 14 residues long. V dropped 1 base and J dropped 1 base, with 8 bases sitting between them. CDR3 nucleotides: TGCGCCAGCAGCTTGACAGACCGTAACTATGGCTACACCTTC. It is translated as CASSLTDRNYGYTF.

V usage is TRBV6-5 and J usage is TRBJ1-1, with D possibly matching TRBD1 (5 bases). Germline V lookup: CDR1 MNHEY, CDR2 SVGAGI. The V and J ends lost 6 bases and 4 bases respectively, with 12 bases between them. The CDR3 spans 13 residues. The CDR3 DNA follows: TGTGCCAGCAGCCCGGGGCGGATCACTGAAGCTTTCTTT. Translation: CASSPGRITEAFF.

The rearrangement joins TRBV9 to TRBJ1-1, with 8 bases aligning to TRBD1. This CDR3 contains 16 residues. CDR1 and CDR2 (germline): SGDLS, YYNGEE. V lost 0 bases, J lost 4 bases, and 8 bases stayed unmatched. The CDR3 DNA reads TGTGCCAGCAGCGTAGGAGGTACAGGGGGTGGCACTGAAGCTTTCTTT. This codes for CASSVGGTGGGTEAFF.

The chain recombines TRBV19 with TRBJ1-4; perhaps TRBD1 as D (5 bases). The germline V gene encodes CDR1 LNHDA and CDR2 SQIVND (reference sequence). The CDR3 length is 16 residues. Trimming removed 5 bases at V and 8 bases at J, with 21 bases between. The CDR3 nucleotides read TGTGCCAGTAGTTTCTCCTCGGGGCAAGGGAACGAAAAACTGTTTTTT. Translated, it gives CASSFSSGQGNEKLFF.

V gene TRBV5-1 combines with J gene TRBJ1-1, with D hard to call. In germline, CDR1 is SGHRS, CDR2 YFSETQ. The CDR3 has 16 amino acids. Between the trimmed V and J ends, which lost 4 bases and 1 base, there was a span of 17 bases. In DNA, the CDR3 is TGCGCCAGCAGCCCTCCCCGGGCATGGGGGAACACTGAAGCTTTCTTT. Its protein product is CASSPPRAWGNTEAFF.

The CDR3 reads CASSGRRTGQGGYTF. The CDR3 DNA is TGTGCCAGCAGTGGACGCCGGACAGGACAGGGGGGCTACACCTTC. The chain recombines TRBV6-1 with TRBJ1-2, with 9 bases matching TRBD1. This CDR3 region has 15 residues. Looked up from germline, CDR1 is MNHNS and CDR2 is SASEGT. Trimming removed 4 bases from V and 8 bases from J; junction bases left unmatched: 11.

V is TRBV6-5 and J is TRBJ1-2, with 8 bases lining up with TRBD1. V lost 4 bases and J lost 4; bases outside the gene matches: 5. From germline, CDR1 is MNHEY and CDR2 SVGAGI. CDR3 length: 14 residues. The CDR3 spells CASSSGQARYGYTF. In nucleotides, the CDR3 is TGTGCCAGCAGTTCGGGACAGGCACGCTATGGCTACACCTTC.

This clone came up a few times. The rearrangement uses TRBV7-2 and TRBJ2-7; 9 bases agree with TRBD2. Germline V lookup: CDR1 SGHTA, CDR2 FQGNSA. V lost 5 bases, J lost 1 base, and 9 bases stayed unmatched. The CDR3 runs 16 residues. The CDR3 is CASSPGLASLSYEQYF. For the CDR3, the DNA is TGTGCCAGCAGCCCTGGACTAGCGTCACTATCCTACGAGCAGTACTTC.

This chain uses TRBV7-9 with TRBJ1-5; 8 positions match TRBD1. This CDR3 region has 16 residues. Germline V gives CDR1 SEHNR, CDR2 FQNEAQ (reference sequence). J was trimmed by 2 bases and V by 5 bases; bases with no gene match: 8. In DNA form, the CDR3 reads TGTGCCAGCAGCCGTCAGGGGGCGCATGGCAATCAGCCCCAGCATTTT. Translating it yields CASSRQGAHGNQPQHF.

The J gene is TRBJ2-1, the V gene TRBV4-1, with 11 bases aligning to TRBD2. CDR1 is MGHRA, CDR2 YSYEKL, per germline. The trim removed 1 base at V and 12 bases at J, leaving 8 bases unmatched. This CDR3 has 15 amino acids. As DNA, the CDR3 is TGCGCCAGCAGCCAAGGGACTAGCGGGTCAATGGGGCAGTTCTTC. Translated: CASSQGTSGSMGQFF.

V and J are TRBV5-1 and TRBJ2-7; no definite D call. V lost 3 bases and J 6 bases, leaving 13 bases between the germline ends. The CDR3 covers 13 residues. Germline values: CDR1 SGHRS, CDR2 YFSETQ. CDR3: CASSSSGGTEQYF. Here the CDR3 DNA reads TGCGCCAGCAGCTCCTCTGGCGGTACCGAGCAGTACTTC.

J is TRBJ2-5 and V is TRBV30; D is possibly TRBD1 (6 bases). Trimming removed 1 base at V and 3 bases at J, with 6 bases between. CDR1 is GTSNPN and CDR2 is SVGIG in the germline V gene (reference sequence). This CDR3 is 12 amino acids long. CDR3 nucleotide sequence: TGTGCCTGGAGTGAGGGGGAAGAGACCCAGTACTTC. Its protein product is CAWSEGEETQYF.

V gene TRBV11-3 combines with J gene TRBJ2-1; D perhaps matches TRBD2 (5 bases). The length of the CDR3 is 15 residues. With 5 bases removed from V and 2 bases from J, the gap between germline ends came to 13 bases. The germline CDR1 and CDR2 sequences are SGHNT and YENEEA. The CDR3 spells CASSRSPGTYNEQFF. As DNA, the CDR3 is TGTGCCAGCAGCCGCAGCCCGGGAACCTACAATGAGCAGTTCTTC.

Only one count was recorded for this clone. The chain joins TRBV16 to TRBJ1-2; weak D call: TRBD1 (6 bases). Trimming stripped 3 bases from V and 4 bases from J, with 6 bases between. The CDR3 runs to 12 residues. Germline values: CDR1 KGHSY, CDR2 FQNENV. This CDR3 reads CASSQDSYGYTF. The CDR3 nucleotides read TGTGCCAGCAGCCAGGACAGCTATGGCTACACCTTC. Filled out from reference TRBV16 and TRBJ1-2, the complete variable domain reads GEEVAQTPKHLVRGEGQKAKLYCAPIKGHSYVFWYQQVLKNEFKFLISFQNENVFDETGMPKERFSAKCLPNSPCSLEIQATKLEDSAVYFCASSQDSYGYTFGSGTRLTVV.

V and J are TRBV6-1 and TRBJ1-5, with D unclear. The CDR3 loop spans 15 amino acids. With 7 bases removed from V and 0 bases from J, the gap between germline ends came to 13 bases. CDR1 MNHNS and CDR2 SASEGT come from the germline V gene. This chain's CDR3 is CASTTQDGSNQPQHF. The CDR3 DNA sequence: TGTGCCAGCACCACCCAAGACGGTAGCAATCAGCCCCAGCATTTT.

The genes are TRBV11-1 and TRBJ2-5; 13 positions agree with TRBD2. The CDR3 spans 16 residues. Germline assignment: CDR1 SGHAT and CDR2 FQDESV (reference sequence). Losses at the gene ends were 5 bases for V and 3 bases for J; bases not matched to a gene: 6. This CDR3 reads CASSQGLAGAEETQYF. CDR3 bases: TGTGCCAGCAGCCAAGGACTAGCGGGGGCCGAAGAGACCCAGTACTTC.

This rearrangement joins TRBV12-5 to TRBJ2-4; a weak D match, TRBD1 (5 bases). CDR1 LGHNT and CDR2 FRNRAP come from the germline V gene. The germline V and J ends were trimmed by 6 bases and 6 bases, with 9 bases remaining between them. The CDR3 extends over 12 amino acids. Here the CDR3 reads CASGGAGNIQYF. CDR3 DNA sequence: TGTGCTAGTGGAGGGGCAGGAAACATTCAGTACTTC.

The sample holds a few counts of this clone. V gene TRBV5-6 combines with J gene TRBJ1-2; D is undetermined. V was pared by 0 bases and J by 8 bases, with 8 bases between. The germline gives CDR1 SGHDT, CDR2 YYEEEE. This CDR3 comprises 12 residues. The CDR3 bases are TGTGCCAGCAGCTTGGCCAGGAGGGGCTACACCTTC. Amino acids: CASSLARRGYTF.

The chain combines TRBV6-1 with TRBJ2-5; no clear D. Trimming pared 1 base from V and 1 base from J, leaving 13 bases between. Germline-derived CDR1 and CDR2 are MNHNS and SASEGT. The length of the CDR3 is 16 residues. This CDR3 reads CASSEVGRLVQETQYF. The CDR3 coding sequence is TGTGCCAGCAGTGAAGTAGGTAGGCTAGTCCAAGAGACCCAGTACTTC.

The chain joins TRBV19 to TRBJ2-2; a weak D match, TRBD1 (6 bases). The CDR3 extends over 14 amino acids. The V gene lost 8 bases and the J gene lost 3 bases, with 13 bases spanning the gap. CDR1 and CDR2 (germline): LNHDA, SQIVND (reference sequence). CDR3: CASGVGTHTGELFF. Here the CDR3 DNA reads TGTGCCAGTGGGGTGGGGACACACACCGGGGAGCTGTTTTTT.

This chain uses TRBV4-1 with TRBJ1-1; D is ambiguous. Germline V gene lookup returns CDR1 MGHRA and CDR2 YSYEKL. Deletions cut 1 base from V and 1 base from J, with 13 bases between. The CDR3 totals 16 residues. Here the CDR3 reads CASSQGPKGWNTEAFF. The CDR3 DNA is TGCGCCAGCAGCCAAGGCCCGAAAGGATGGAACACTGAAGCTTTCTTT.

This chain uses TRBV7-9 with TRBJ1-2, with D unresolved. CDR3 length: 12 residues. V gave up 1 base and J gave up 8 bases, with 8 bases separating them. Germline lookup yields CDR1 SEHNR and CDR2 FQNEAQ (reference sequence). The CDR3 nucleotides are TGTGCCAGCAGCTTAGACGGGGAGGGCTACACCTTC. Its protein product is CASSLDGEGYTF.